Presented here are 5 T cell receptor beta chains from one specimen sequenced in a study of blood T cell repertoires in COVID-19. Method: immunoSEQ multiplex PCR; TCRdb's copy keeps in-frame clones and lacks some. The sample yields approximately 410,000 clones, more than 80% seen once. The sequencing input was peripheral blood. All receptors come from a woman aged 30 to 39 with active or convalescent COVID-19.

The rearrangement links TRBV6-5 to TRBJ1-1; D is undetermined. Germline CDR1 is MNHEY and CDR2 is SVGAGI. V was trimmed by 6 bases and J by 6 bases, leaving 14 bases between them. The CDR3 spans 13 residues. CDR3 nucleotide sequence: TGTGCCAGCAGCCACCGAAACAGAGCTGAAGCTTTCTTT. Translating gives CASSHRNRAEAFF.

The chain combines TRBV6-6 with TRBJ2-5, with 7 bases that match TRBD1. The length of the CDR3 is 13 residues. Germline V lookup: CDR1 MNHNY, CDR2 SVGAGI (reference sequence). Trimming removed 6 bases from V and 4 bases from J; junction bases left unmatched: 5. CDR3 nucleotide sequence: TGTGCCAGCAGGACAGGGTACGGAGAGACCCAGTACTTC. Translating gives CASRTGYGETQYF.

The rearrangement uses TRBV5-4 and TRBJ2-1; 13 nucleotides match TRBD2. This CDR3 comprises 16 residues. The V and J ends lost 2 bases and 9 bases, in that order; junction bases with no gene match: 8. Germline values: CDR1 SGHNT, CDR2 YYREEE (reference sequence). The CDR3 is CASSFGGLAGAGEQFF. CDR3 bases: TGTGCCAGCAGCTTCGGCGGACTAGCGGGAGCGGGTGAGCAGTTCTTC.

V gene TRBV23-1 combines with J gene TRBJ1-1; no reliable D call. TRBV23-1 is an ORF, and what it does is uncertain. V lost 6 bases and J 0 bases, leaving 11 bases between the germline ends. The CDR3 is 14 residues long. The CDR3 sequence: CASSCEPLNTEAFF. CDR3 DNA: TGCGCCAGCAGCTGCGAACCCTTGAACACTGAAGCTTTCTTT.

The chain recombines TRBV12-3 or TRBV12-4 with TRBJ1-2; tentatively, D is TRBD1 (6 bases). V lost 1 base and J lost 6, with 6 bases in between. The CDR3 sequence is 12 residues long. The CDR3 spells CASSLGTDGYTF. In DNA, the CDR3 is TGTGCCAGCAGTTTAGGGACAGATGGCTACACCTTC.